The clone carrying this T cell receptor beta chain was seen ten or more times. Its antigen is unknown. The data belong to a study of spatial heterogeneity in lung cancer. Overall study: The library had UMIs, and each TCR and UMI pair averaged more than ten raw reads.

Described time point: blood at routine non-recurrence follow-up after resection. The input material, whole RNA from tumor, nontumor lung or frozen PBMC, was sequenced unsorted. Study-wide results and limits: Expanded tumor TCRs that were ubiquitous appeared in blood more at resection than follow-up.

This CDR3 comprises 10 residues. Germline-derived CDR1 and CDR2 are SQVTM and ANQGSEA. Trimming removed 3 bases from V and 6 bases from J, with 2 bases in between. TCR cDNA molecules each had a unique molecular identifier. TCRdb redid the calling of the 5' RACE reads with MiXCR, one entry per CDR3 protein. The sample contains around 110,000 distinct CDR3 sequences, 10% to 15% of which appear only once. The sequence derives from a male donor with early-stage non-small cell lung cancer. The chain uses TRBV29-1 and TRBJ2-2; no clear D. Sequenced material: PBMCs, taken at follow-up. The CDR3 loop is CSVEAGELFF. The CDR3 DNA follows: TGCAGCGTTGAGGCCGGGGAGCTGTTTTTT.